This TCR beta chain is drawn from a study of vaccination and CD4 T cells after COVID-19. Overall study: Control cultures used a CEFX viral epitope pool, an HIV-1 Nef peptide pool, or no peptide. Study-level results: Researchers report that 304 of 307 vaccine-specific clones in convalescent patients proved spike mono-reactive.

Germline loops: CDR1 SNHLY, CDR2 FYNNEI. V was pared by 6 bases and J by 0 bases, with 4 bases of the junction left unmatched. This CDR3 contains 15 residues. Cultured CD4+ T cell DNA underwent sequencing with the Oncomine TCR Beta short-read assay. Via MiXCR, TCRdb re-called the PCR reads, giving one row per CDR3 protein. The sample has approximately 20,000 distinct CDR3 sequences, just under 80% seen once. This clonotype has more than one count but fewer than ten. Its specificity is not known. Treatment given: approximately 11-day PBMC culture with coronavirus spike peptide pools or control peptides (ViraFEST assay).

The rearrangement joins TRBV2 to TRBJ1-5, with TRBD1 identical over 8 bases. The source is a human donor who received a COVID-19 vaccine. This specimen was CD4+ T cells from blood, cultured in vitro, taken after SARS-CoV-2 vaccination. The DNA for the CDR3 is TGTGCCAGCAGACAAGACAGGGGTAGCAATCAGCCCCAGCATTTT. Protein sequence: CASRQDRGSNQPQHF.